A selection of T cell receptor beta chains follows, all from one sample in a study of blood T cells in healthy people across ages. TCRdb used MiXCR to reprocess the 5' RACE reads, holding one entry per CDR3 protein. The data show some 560,000 distinct CDR3 sequences, around 27% seen once. This same sample was also taken into another study, of T cells of mothers and their children.

The sequenced material came from blood. The receptor set was obtained from a boy aged 2 to 10 in good health. The CDR3 runs from the conserved cysteine through the conserved F or W. Each record gives: CDR3 length, J gene, clone size, D gene, V gene, CDR3 protein, CDR3 DNA. A D gene is named only where the DNA matches it firmly. A row's size may be missing; if present it is once, few, many or a size class.

length: 13
J: TRBJ2-1
size: many
D: -
V: TRBV5-1
CDR3: CASSLGGVGEQFF
DNA: TGCGCCAGCAGCTTGGGTGGGGTCGGCGAGCAGTTCTTC

length: 18
J: TRBJ2-1
size: -
D: -
V: TRBV15
CDR3: CATSRDLEAGGDYNEQFF
DNA: TGTGCCACCAGCAGAGATCTTGAAGCAGGGGGGGATTACAATGAGCAGTTCTTC

length: 13
J: TRBJ1-1
size: -
D: -
V: TRBV20-1
CDR3: CSALGARVTEAFF
DNA: TGCAGTGCACTGGGGGCGAGGGTCACTGAAGCTTTCTTT

length: 14
J: TRBJ2-5
size: few
D: -
V: TRBV18
CDR3: CASSPLADRETQYF
DNA: TGTGCCAGCTCACCACTAGCGGACCGGGAGACCCAGTACTTC

length: 13
J: TRBJ2-7
size: -
D: -
V: TRBV4-1
CDR3: CASSQDAYYEQYF
DNA: TGCGCCAGCAGCCAAGATGCCTACTACGAGCAGTACTTC

length: 12
J: TRBJ1-1
size: -
D: -
V: TRBV29-1
CDR3: CSVLVMNTEAFF
DNA: TGCAGCGTCCTCGTCATGAACACTGAAGCTTTCTTT

length: 16
J: TRBJ2-7
size: few
D: -
V: TRBV7-2
CDR3: CASSLGSGYLGYEQYF
DNA: TGTGCCAGCAGCTTAGGTTCGGGCTACCTAGGGTACGAGCAGTACTTC

length: 13
J: TRBJ1-2
size: few
D: -
V: TRBV6-5
CDR3: CASFSGAGEGYTF
DNA: TGTGCCAGCTTCTCCGGGGCAGGGGAAGGCTACACCTTC

length: 15
J: TRBJ1-1
size: -
D: TRBD1
V: TRBV7-9
CDR3: CASSHPDREGTEAFF
DNA: TGTGCCAGCAGCCACCCGGACAGGGAAGGCACTGAAGCTTTCTTT

length: 15
J: TRBJ2-1
size: -
D: -
V: TRBV28
CDR3: CASSLQGGAENEQFF
DNA: TGTGCCAGCAGTCTCCAGGGAGGAGCGGAAAATGAGCAGTTCTTC

length: 14
J: TRBJ2-7
size: many
D: -
V: TRBV12-3/TRBV12-4
CDR3: CASSPRWGAYEQYF
DNA: TGTGCCAGCAGTCCCAGGTGGGGCGCCTACGAGCAGTACTTC

length: 14
J: TRBJ2-1
size: -
D: TRBD2
V: TRBV6-2/TRBV6-3
CDR3: CASSRAGGGDEQFF
DNA: TGTGCCAGCAGTAGAGCGGGAGGCGGGGATGAGCAGTTCTTC

length: 14
J: TRBJ1-5
size: -
D: -
V: TRBV7-2
CDR3: CASSPGRENQPQHF
DNA: TGTGCCAGCAGCCCCGGCAGGGAGAATCAGCCCCAGCATTTT

length: 16
J: TRBJ1-4
size: -
D: -
V: TRBV4-3
CDR3: CASSQDRGGLSEKLFF
DNA: TGCGCCAGCAGCCAAGATCGCGGGGGGCTTTCCGAAAAACTGTTTTTT

length: 13
J: TRBJ1-2
size: -
D: -
V: TRBV10-3
CDR3: CAISESGLYGYTF
DNA: TGTGCCATCAGTGAGTCTGGCCTCTATGGCTACACCTTC

length: 16
J: TRBJ2-7
size: -
D: -
V: TRBV11-1
CDR3: CASSLNRRGDGYEQYF
DNA: TGTGCCAGCAGCTTAAACCGTCGAGGGGACGGCTACGAGCAGTACTTC

length: 13
J: TRBJ1-5
size: few
D: -
V: TRBV27
CDR3: CASSFRQFQPQHF
DNA: TGTGCCAGCAGTTTTCGACAGTTTCAGCCCCAGCATTTT

length: 15
J: TRBJ2-7
size: -
D: TRBD2
V: TRBV5-6
CDR3: CASSAWGLGSSEQYF
DNA: TGTGCCAGCAGCGCCTGGGGACTAGGGTCTTCCGAGCAGTACTTC

length: 14
J: TRBJ2-5
size: -
D: -
V: TRBV29-1
CDR3: CSVAGRNSQETQYF
DNA: TGCAGCGTTGCGGGACGTAACTCCCAAGAGACCCAGTACTTC

length: 16
J: TRBJ1-1
size: few
D: -
V: TRBV6-5
CDR3: CASSYDWAGMNTEAFF
DNA: TGTGCCAGCAGTTACGATTGGGCAGGTATGAACACTGAAGCTTTCTTT

length: 17
J: TRBJ2-3
size: -
D: TRBD2
V: TRBV2
CDR3: CASSRRLAASSTDTQYF
DNA: TGTGCCAGCAGTCGAAGACTAGCGGCTTCTAGCACAGATACGCAGTATTTT

length: 16
J: TRBJ2-6
size: few
D: -
V: TRBV10-2
CDR3: CASLGRKFGGANVLTF
DNA: TGCGCCAGCTTGGGCAGGAAATTCGGCGGGGCCAACGTCCTGACTTTC

length: 16
J: TRBJ2-7
size: few
D: TRBD2
V: TRBV13
CDR3: CASSSNKEAGVDEQYF
DNA: TGTGCCAGCAGCTCAAACAAGGAGGCGGGAGTGGACGAGCAGTACTTC

length: 11
J: TRBJ2-7
size: -
D: -
V: TRBV12-3/TRBV12-4
CDR3: CASGWGGEQYF
DNA: TGTGCCAGCGGATGGGGAGGTGAGCAGTACTTC

length: 16
J: TRBJ2-3
size: -
D: TRBD2
V: TRBV20-1
CDR3: CSAISRLAGTTDTQYF
DNA: TGCAGTGCTATTTCTCGACTAGCGGGAACCACAGATACGCAGTATTTT

length: 15
J: TRBJ2-5
size: few
D: TRBD2
V: TRBV7-2
CDR3: CASSLHSGVQETQYF
DNA: TGTGCCAGCAGCTTACATAGCGGGGTACAAGAGACCCAGTACTTC

length: 15
J: TRBJ2-1
size: -
D: TRBD2
V: TRBV12-3/TRBV12-4
CDR3: CASSLPRDYVNEQFF
DNA: TGTGCCAGCAGTCTACCCCGGGACTATGTTAATGAGCAGTTCTTC

length: 15
J: TRBJ1-2
size: -
D: TRBD1
V: TRBV12-3/TRBV12-4
CDR3: CASSAGDSANYGYTF
DNA: TGTGCCAGCAGCGCCGGGGACAGTGCCAACTATGGCTACACCTTC

length: 13
J: TRBJ2-5
size: -
D: -
V: TRBV18
CDR3: CASSRGTEETQYF
DNA: TGTGCCAGCTCACGCGGGACGGAAGAGACCCAGTACTTC

length: 16
J: TRBJ1-1
size: few
D: -
V: TRBV12-3/TRBV12-4
CDR3: CASSLRGGGLNTEAFF
DNA: TGTGCCAGCAGTTTACGGGGCGGGGGACTCAACACTGAAGCTTTCTTT

length: 15
J: TRBJ2-1
size: -
D: TRBD2
V: TRBV3-1
CDR3: CASSWASGAYNEQFF
DNA: TGTGCCAGCAGCTGGGCTAGCGGAGCCTACAATGAGCAGTTCTTC

length: 17
J: TRBJ2-1
size: -
D: TRBD2
V: TRBV13
CDR3: CASSLGLGLAEYNEQFF
DNA: TGTGCCAGCAGCTTAGGCCTAGGACTAGCGGAGTACAATGAGCAGTTCTTC

length: 15
J: TRBJ2-7
size: few
D: TRBD2
V: TRBV29-1
CDR3: CSVRIGGRAGTEQYF
DNA: TGCAGCGTCCGGATCGGCGGGAGGGCCGGTACCGAGCAGTACTTC

length: 14
J: TRBJ2-7
size: few
D: -
V: TRBV10-3
CDR3: CAISEVRSSYEQYF
DNA: TGTGCCATCAGTGAGGTCAGGAGCTCCTACGAGCAGTACTTC

length: 15
J: TRBJ1-4
size: -
D: -
V: TRBV3-1
CDR3: CASSHSDRLFEKLFF
DNA: TGTGCCAGCAGCCATTCCGACAGATTATTTGAAAAACTGTTTTTT

length: 15
J: TRBJ2-3
size: -
D: -
V: TRBV5-1
CDR3: CASSLGSIGTDTQYF
DNA: TGCGCCAGCAGCTTGGGCTCAATCGGCACAGATACGCAGTATTTT

length: 15
J: TRBJ2-7
size: -
D: -
V: TRBV7-9
CDR3: CASSPRFGAEHEQYF
DNA: TGTGCCAGCAGCCCACGTTTTGGGGCAGAGCACGAGCAGTACTTC

length: 14
J: TRBJ2-1
size: -
D: -
V: TRBV7-2
CDR3: CASSFGRADNEQFF
DNA: TGTGCCAGCAGCTTTGGCAGGGCGGACAATGAGCAGTTCTTC

length: 14
J: TRBJ2-1
size: many
D: TRBD1
V: TRBV5-1
CDR3: CASSLDRVGNEQFF
DNA: TGCGCCAGCAGCCTCGACAGGGTTGGGAATGAGCAGTTCTTC

length: 13
J: TRBJ1-2
size: -
D: -
V: TRBV7-9
CDR3: CASSLAQRPKGTF
DNA: TGTGCCAGCAGCTTAGCGCAGAGACCCAAGGGTACCTTC

length: 14
J: TRBJ2-1
size: few
D: -
V: TRBV3-1
CDR3: CASSQDYRANEQFF
DNA: TGTGCCAGCAGCCAAGATTACAGGGCCAATGAGCAGTTCTTC

length: 14
J: TRBJ1-1
size: -
D: TRBD1
V: TRBV7-6
CDR3: CASSPWDRSTEAFF
DNA: TGTGCCAGCAGCCCTTGGGACAGGAGCACTGAAGCTTTCTTT

length: 14
J: TRBJ2-7
size: -
D: -
V: TRBV6-5
CDR3: CASSRGTSAYEQYF
DNA: TGTGCCAGCAGTAGAGGGACATCAGCCTACGAGCAGTACTTC

length: 16
J: TRBJ2-2
size: -
D: -
V: TRBV9
CDR3: CASSVGQGGNTGELFF
DNA: TGTGCCAGCAGCGTTGGCCAGGGGGGGAATACCGGGGAGCTGTTTTTT

length: 16
J: TRBJ2-1
size: -
D: TRBD2
V: TRBV7-9
CDR3: CASSRLAGGSYNEQFF
DNA: TGTGCCAGCAGCCGACTAGCGGGAGGGTCCTACAATGAGCAGTTCTTC

length: 14
J: TRBJ1-4
size: many
D: -
V: TRBV2
CDR3: CASSALQEWEKLFF
DNA: TGTGCCAGCAGTGCTCTGCAGGAATGGGAAAAACTGTTTTTT

length: 15
J: TRBJ2-4
size: -
D: TRBD2
V: TRBV20-1
CDR3: CSARGPTRELHIQYF
DNA: TGCAGTGCTAGAGGCCCAACGCGGGAGTTACACATTCAGTACTTC

length: 14
J: TRBJ2-7
size: -
D: TRBD2
V: TRBV7-7
CDR3: CASSRGLAGDEQYF
DNA: TGTGCCAGCAGTCGCGGACTAGCGGGAGACGAGCAGTACTTC